This T cell receptor beta chain appears in the sequencing data of a study of blood T cell repertoires in COVID-19. Participants were aged about 18 to 89 years from 20 to 30 US areas. TCRdb's copy holds only in-frame clones and misses some; the assay was immunoSEQ multiplex PCR. The repertoire has 150,000 to 200,000 clones, 76% of them found once; the top ten carry about 17%. This CDR3 is built from 16 residues. V lost 0 bases and J lost 4; bases outside the gene matches: 8. Germline V gene data show CDR1 as MNHEY and CDR2 as SVGEGT. The J gene is TRBJ1-1, the V gene TRBV6-2 or TRBV6-3, with 7 bases that match TRBD1. The sequencing input was PBMCs or T cells enriched from blood (not recorded which). This receptor was identified in a woman in her forties or fifties with acute COVID-19. CDR3 residues: CASSYSIAGGGTEAFF. The CDR3 coding sequence is TGTGCCAGCAGTTACTCGATAGCAGGGGGAGGCACTGAAGCTTTCTTT.